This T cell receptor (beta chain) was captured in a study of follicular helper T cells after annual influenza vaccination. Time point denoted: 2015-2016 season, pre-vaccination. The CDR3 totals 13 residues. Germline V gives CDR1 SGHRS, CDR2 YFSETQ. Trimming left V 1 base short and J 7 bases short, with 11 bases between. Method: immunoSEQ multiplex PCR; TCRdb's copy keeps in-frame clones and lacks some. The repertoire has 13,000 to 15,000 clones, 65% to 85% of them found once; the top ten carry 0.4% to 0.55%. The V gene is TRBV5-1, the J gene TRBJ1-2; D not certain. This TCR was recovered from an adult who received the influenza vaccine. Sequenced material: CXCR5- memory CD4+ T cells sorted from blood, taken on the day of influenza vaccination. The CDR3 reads CASSLLYGFGYTF. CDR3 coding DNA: TGCGCCAGCAGCTTGCTTTATGGGTTTGGCTACACCTTC.